A single sample is the source of the 8 T cell receptor beta chains below, sequenced in a study of cytomegalovirus exposure and HLA in healthy donors. Vbeta (60) and Jbeta (13) primers were used in the PCR. Sequenced by immunoSEQ multiplex PCR; TCRdb stores in-frame clones only, minus some. This repertoire shows 90,000 to 120,000 clones, more than 65% found once; its top ten account for around 2.4%. The material sequenced was PBMCs. Every receptor here comes from a man aged 30-40 years in good health and CMV-seronegative.

This chain links TRBV7-3 with TRBJ1-5; D gene ambiguous. Germline V gene data show CDR1 as SGHTA and CDR2 as FQGTGA. The V end was cut by 9 bases, the J end by 6 bases, with 15 bases between. This CDR3 has 13 residues. CDR3 protein: CARTNPLAQPQHF. DNA of the CDR3: TGTGCCAGAACAAACCCCCTGGCTCAGCCCCAGCATTTT.

This clone appeared a few times. Other DNA sequences within the sample encode an identical CDR3. This chain links TRBV6-1 with TRBJ1-6; no reliable D call. V was pared by 1 base and J by 6 bases, with 10 bases between. The V gene's germline CDR1 is MNHNS and CDR2 SASEGT. The CDR3 length is 15 residues. CDR3 region: CASSEGGRRNSPLHF. CDR3 DNA sequence: TGTGCCAGCAGTGAAGGAGGGAGACGTAATTCACCCCTCCACTTT.

As regards this clone: Other DNA sequences in this specimen translate into the identical CDR3. The chain recombines TRBV5-6 with TRBJ2-7; D gene unclear. CDR1 and CDR2 from the germline V gene are SGHDT and YYEEEE. V lost 0 bases, J lost 0 bases, and 4 bases lay in between. The CDR3 is made up of 13 amino acids. In DNA, the CDR3 is TGTGCCAGCAGCTTGGGTAGCTCCTACGAGCAGTACTTC. Residues: CASSLGSSYEQYF.

The gene calls are TRBV6-5 and TRBJ2-7; 9 nucleotides line up with TRBD1. CDR3 length: 13 amino acids. The trim removed 9 bases at V and 3 bases at J, leaving 6 bases unmatched. Germline CDR1 is MNHEY and CDR2 is SVGAGI. CDR3 coding DNA: TGTGCCAGTGGGGGACAGGGAGGCTACGAGCAGTACTTC. Protein sequence: CASGGQGGYEQYF.

This clone was counted only a few times. This rearrangement joins TRBV28 to TRBJ1-2, with TRBD1 matching over 7 bases. This CDR3 has 15 amino acids. Germline assignment: CDR1 MDHEN and CDR2 SYDVKM. V shed 5 bases, J shed 2 bases, and the junction held 8 bases outside the gene matches. The CDR3 DNA sequence: TGTGCCAGCAGTCCCGGACAGGTGCTCAACTATGGCTACACCTTC. The encoded protein is CASSPGQVLNYGYTF.

This clone was picked up one time. The chain joins TRBV2 to TRBJ1-6, with a tentative D call TRBD1 (5 bases). Germline V CDR1 and CDR2: SNHLY, FYNNEI. V was cut by 7 bases and J by 7 bases, with 14 bases left in between. The CDR3 contains 14 residues. In DNA, the CDR3 is TGTGCCAGCACCAGACAGCGGGCGAATTCACCCCTCCACTTT. Its translation: CASTRQRANSPLHF.

The chain uses TRBV6-4 and TRBJ2-3, with 9 bases identical to TRBD2. This CDR3 has 14 residues. Germline CDR1 and CDR2: MRHNA and SNTAGT. V was clipped by 5 bases and J by 2 bases; unmatched bases: 2. CDR3 amino acids: CASSRTSDTDTQYF. In DNA form, the CDR3 reads TGTGCCAGCAGTAGGACTAGCGACACAGATACGCAGTATTTT.

The J gene is TRBJ1-2, the V gene TRBV9; 11 bases align to TRBD1. With V trimmed by 3 bases and J by 6 bases, 7 bases remained unmatched. This CDR3 is built from 15 residues. Germline values: CDR1 SGDLS, CDR2 YYNGEE. The CDR3 nucleotides are TGTGCCAGCAGCGAGGGACAGGGGGGTAAGGATGGCTACACCTTC. This codes for CASSEGQGGKDGYTF.